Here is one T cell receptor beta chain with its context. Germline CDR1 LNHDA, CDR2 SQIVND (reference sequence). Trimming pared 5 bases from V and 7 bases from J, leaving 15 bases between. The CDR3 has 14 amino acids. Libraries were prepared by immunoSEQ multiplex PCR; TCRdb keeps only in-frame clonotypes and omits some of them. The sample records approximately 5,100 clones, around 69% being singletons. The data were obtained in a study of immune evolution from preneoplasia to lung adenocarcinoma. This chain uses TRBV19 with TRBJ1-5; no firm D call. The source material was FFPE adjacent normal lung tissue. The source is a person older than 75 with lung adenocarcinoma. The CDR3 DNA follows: TGTGCCAGTAGTGCCCCTAGGGAAGGGCAGCCCCAGCATTTT. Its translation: CASSAPREGQPQHF.